Listed here are 14 T cell receptor beta chains from one sample, sequenced in a study of blood T cells in healthy people across ages. Through a sample-barcoded 5' primer and a J-beta primer mix, a second PCR was run for roughly 6 to 12 cycles. TCRdb itself ran the 5' RACE reads through MiXCR, one entry per CDR3 protein. The sample shows about 1.5 million distinct CDR3 sequences, around 40% of them seen only once. Sequenced input: blood. The origin of the receptors is a woman under 30 in good health.

In this sample, this clonotype turned up a few times. This chain connects TRBV10-3 to TRBJ1-1; 9 bases align to TRBD1. The V gene's germline CDR1 is ENHRY and CDR2 SYGVKD. The CDR3 contains 16 residues. After removal of 2 bases from V and 0 bases from J, the junction contained 4 bases not matched to a gene. The CDR3 DNA reads TGTGCCATCAGTGAGCCGGGACAGGGCATGAACACTGAAGCTTTCTTT. Translating it yields CAISEPGQGMNTEAFF.

The chain links TRBV28 to TRBJ2-7, with D hard to call. The CDR3 sequence is 12 residues long. Deletions cut 6 bases from V and 4 bases from J, with 10 bases between. CDR1 is MDHEN and CDR2 is SYDVKM in the germline V gene. The CDR3 here is CASSHRKYEQYF. Written as DNA, the CDR3 is TGTGCCAGCAGCCATAGGAAGTACGAGCAGTACTTC.

This chain joins TRBV7-2 and TRBJ2-1, with D possibly TRBD1 on 5 matching bases. The end of the DNA is better explained by TRBJ2-7, so the J call may be wrong. Germline CDR1 SGHTA, CDR2 FQGNSA. CDR3 length: 14 amino acids. The CDR3 loop is CASSLLLADNEQYF. In nucleotides, the CDR3 is TGTGCCAGCAGCTTACTTCTGGCGGACAATGAGCAGTACTTC.

In this sample, this clonotype turned up a few times. The V gene is TRBV6-2 or TRBV6-3, the J gene TRBJ2-1, with 8 nucleotides matching TRBD2. Germline V gives CDR1 MNHEY, CDR2 SVGEGT. With 6 bases clipped from V and 6 bases from J, the junction kept 4 bases outside the gene matches. This CDR3 comprises 13 residues. CDR3 residues: CASRGLGPNEQFF. The CDR3 DNA is TGTGCCAGCAGGGGACTAGGCCCCAATGAGCAGTTCTTC.

This chain connects TRBV4-3 to TRBJ1-2; D is unresolved. With 3 bases removed from V and 6 bases from J, the gap between germline ends came to 5 bases. This CDR3 contains 11 residues. Germline V CDR1 and CDR2: LGHNA, YSLEER. The DNA of the CDR3 is TGCGCCAGCAGCCACGGCAATGGCTACACCTTC. This codes for CASSHGNGYTF.

This clonotype was recorded a few times. V is TRBV27 and J is TRBJ2-7; D is unresolved. V lost 4 bases and J lost 2, with 12 bases in between. This CDR3 comprises 14 residues. Germline assignment: CDR1 MNHEY and CDR2 SMNVEV (reference sequence). CDR3: CASSSKTGPYEQYF. The DNA for the CDR3 is TGTGCCAGCAGTTCCAAGACGGGCCCCTACGAGCAGTACTTC.

This clonotype appeared a few times. The chain combines TRBV27 with TRBJ2-1; no clear D. Deletions cut 5 bases from V and 6 bases from J, with 8 bases between. From germline, CDR1 is MNHEY and CDR2 SMNVEV (reference sequence). This CDR3 has 12 amino acids. The CDR3 DNA reads TGTGCCAGCAGTGTCATAGGCAATGAGCAGTTCTTC. The encoded protein is CASSVIGNEQFF.

The genes are TRBV20-1 and TRBJ1-2, with 9 bases matching TRBD1. Germline V gives CDR1 DFQATT, CDR2 SNEGSKA (reference sequence). CDR3 length: 16 residues. The ends lost 6 bases at V and 1 base at J; junction bases unmatched: 12. The CDR3 DNA reads as TGCAGTGCCTCAAGAATCGGACAGGGGCTTAACTATGGCTACACCTTC. Amino acids: CSASRIGQGLNYGYTF.

V usage is TRBV3-1 and J usage is TRBJ1-1; D is ambiguous. The V and J ends lost 3 bases and 4 bases respectively, with 9 bases between them. The CDR3 is 13 residues long. CDR1 and CDR2 from the germline V gene are LGHDT and YNNKEL (reference sequence). The CDR3, as DNA: TGTGCCAGCAGCCAGGCCGGGAGCACTGAAGCTTTCTTT. Translation gives CASSQAGSTEAFF. Variable domain in full (rest from reference TRBV3-1 and TRBJ1-1): DTAVSQTPKYLVTQMGNDKSIKCEQNLGHDTMYWYKQDSKKFLKIMFSYNNKELIINETVPNRFSPKSPDKAHLNLHINSLELGDSAVYFCASSQAGSTEAFFGQGTRLTVV.

V is TRBV12-3 or TRBV12-4 and J is TRBJ2-2, with TRBD2 matching over 7 bases. The CDR3 is 17 amino acids. Trimming took 1 base from V and 4 from J; bases not matched to a gene: 9. DNA of the CDR3: TGTGCCAGCAGTTTAGGGGGCCTGGGGGGGAGCACCGGGGAGCTGTTTTTT. Translation: CASSLGGLGGSTGELFF.

The chain combines TRBV12-3 or TRBV12-4 with TRBJ2-1; D may be TRBD1 (5 bases). V lost 2 bases and J lost 4, with 15 bases in between. The CDR3 consists of 16 residues. CDR3 sequence (DNA): TGTGCCAGCAGTTTACGGCGACAGAGAACTTACAATGAGCAGTTCTTC. The encoded protein is CASSLRRQRTYNEQFF.

This clonotype occurred a few times. The chain couples TRBV20-1 to TRBJ2-3, with 8 bases that match TRBD1. Germline values: CDR1 DFQATT, CDR2 SNEGSKA (reference sequence). The CDR3 runs to 14 residues. J lost 4 bases, V lost 1 base, and 4 bases had no gene match. CDR3 sequence reads: CSARVQGVADTQYF. Written as DNA, the CDR3 is TGCAGTGCTAGAGTACAGGGGGTCGCAGATACGCAGTATTTT.

The rearrangement uses TRBV5-1 and TRBJ2-5, with TRBD2 matching 7 bases. CDR3 length: 15 residues. Looked up from germline, CDR1 is SGHRS and CDR2 is YFSETQ. Unmatched junction bases numbered 7, after V lost 2 bases and J lost 3 bases. Here the CDR3 reads CASSFYGGGEETQYF. CDR3 in DNA: TGCGCCAGCAGCTTTTATGGGGGGGGAGAAGAGACCCAGTACTTC.

A few counts support this clonotype. The CDR3 region has the DNA TGTGCCAGCAGCCGTAGCGGGGGGACGACAGATACGCAGTATTTT. Translating it yields CASSRSGGTTDTQYF. The chain links TRBV7-9 to TRBJ2-3; 10 bases match TRBD2. The trim removed 5 bases at V and 3 bases at J, leaving 5 bases unmatched. This CDR3 comprises 15 residues. Germline V gives CDR1 SEHNR, CDR2 FQNEAQ (reference sequence).